The sequence of this T cell receptor (beta chain) was determined in a study of technical replicates of blood from a handful of donors. Profiling relied on immunoSEQ multiplex PCR, and the TCRdb table lists in-frame clones only, not all of them. This sample has approximately 76,000 clones; roughly 91% occur once, and the top ten carry 0.25%. The CDR3 spans 14 residues. Per the germline V gene, CDR1 is SGHRS and CDR2 is YFSETQ. Trimming cost V 0 bases and J 8 bases, with 14 bases left between them. The receptor comes from a human donor in good health. The rearrangement joins TRBV5-1 to TRBJ1-1; a possible D gene is TRBD1 (5 bases). The sample taken for sequencing was T cells isolated from PBMCs. This chain's CDR3 is CASSLERKAGEAFF. The CDR3 DNA follows: TGCGCCAGCAGCTTGGAGAGGAAAGCAGGGGAAGCTTTCTTT.